A single sample gave rise to the 28 T cell receptor beta chains below, sequenced in a study of neoadjuvant nivolumab and ipilimumab in lung cancer (dated by TCRdb to 2020 to 2022). Read against the paper, the sample's time point label means: pretherapy, before neoadjuvant immune checkpoint inhibitors. Libraries were constructed by the immunoSEQ multiplex PCR assay. Imported from immuneACCESS, the table was reduced by TCRdb to in-frame sequences with V and J called. These copies leave out some clones; in studies compared against another copy, an unresolved V gene accounts for under half, and the cause of the remainder is not known. This sample has roughly 30,000 clones in its table, and over 80% of those were observed once. Roughly 6.1% of the sample lies in the top ten. This material consisted of peripheral blood, taken before neoadjuvant nivolumab, alone or with ipilimumab. These receptors originate from an adult with non-small cell lung cancer.

V is TRBV27 and J is TRBJ2-1; possible D gene TRBD2, 6 bases. Trimming took off 5 bases at V and 0 bases at J, with 14 bases between the two ends. The CDR3 is made up of 16 amino acids. Germline CDR1 reads MNHEY; CDR2 reads SMNVEV (reference sequence). CDR3 loop: CASSTRAGSSYNEQFF. CDR3 DNA sequence: TGTGCCAGCAGTACCCGGGCCGGGAGCTCCTACAATGAGCAGTTCTTC.

The J gene is TRBJ2-3, the V gene TRBV2, with TRBD2 matching over 8 bases. Germline trimming cut 7 bases from V and 0 bases from J; bases unmatched to any gene: 6. CDR3 length equals 15 residues. The V gene's germline CDR1 is SNHLY and CDR2 FYNNEI. CDR3 sequence: CASIRLASSTDTQYF. CDR3 in DNA: TGTGCCAGCATTCGACTAGCGAGTAGCACAGATACGCAGTATTTT.

This rearrangement joins TRBV5-1 to TRBJ1-1; 10 nucleotides agree with TRBD1. Germline V lookup: CDR1 SGHRS, CDR2 YFSETQ. V shed 3 bases and J 6 bases; nucleotides not matched to a gene: 14. The CDR3 runs 17 residues. The CDR3 DNA is TGCGCCAGCAGCTCCCCGGGGACAGGGGCTACTAACCCTGAAGCTTTCTTT. Its translation: CASSSPGTGATNPEAFF.

This chain uses TRBV7-2 with TRBJ2-7, with a weak D call TRBD1 (6 bases). Trimming removed 1 base from V and 2 bases from J, with 9 bases in between. This CDR3 region has 14 residues. Germline CDR1 reads SGHTA; CDR2 reads FQGNSA. The CDR3 here is CASSLGTGTYEQYF. CDR3 DNA sequence: TGTGCCAGCAGCTTAGGTACAGGGACCTACGAGCAGTACTTC. Full variable domain (remainder filled in from reference TRBV7-2 and TRBJ2-7): GAGVSQSPSNKVTEKGKDVELRCDPISGHTALYWYRQSLGQGLEFLIYFQGNSAPDKSGLPSDRFSAERTGGSVSTLTIQRTQQEDSAVYLCASSLGTGTYEQYFGPGTRLTVT.

This clone was seen only once. V gene TRBV30 combines with J gene TRBJ1-5, with unresolved D. The CDR3 is made up of 12 amino acids. Trimming took 4 bases from V and 5 from J, leaving 9 bases between them. Germline assignment: CDR1 GTSNPN and CDR2 SVGIG (reference sequence). The CDR3 sequence is CAWIRRHQPQHF. The DNA of the CDR3 is TGTGCCTGGATTCGACGGCATCAGCCCCAGCATTTT.

The V and J genes are TRBV7-9 and TRBJ2-1, with 12 bases fitting TRBD2. This CDR3 contains 17 residues. Germline trimming cut 2 bases from V and 4 bases from J; bases unmatched to any gene: 6. The V gene's germline CDR1 is SEHNR and CDR2 FQNEAQ (reference sequence). CDR3 residues: CASSLTSGGPDYNEQFF. In DNA form, the CDR3 reads TGTGCCAGCAGCTTAACTAGCGGGGGGCCAGATTACAATGAGCAGTTCTTC. Together with reference TRBV7-9 and TRBJ2-1, the CDR3 gives the full variable domain: DTGVSQNPRHKITKRGQNVTFRCDPISEHNRLYWYRQTLGQGPEFLTYFQNEAQLEKSRLLSDRFSAERPKGSFSTLEIQRTEQGDSAMYLCASSLTSGGPDYNEQFFGPGTRLTVL.

The chain combines TRBV4-2 with TRBJ1-1; maybe TRBD1 (6 bases). Germline V gene sequence: CDR1 LGHNA, CDR2 YNFKEQ. This CDR3 region has 17 residues. Trimming stripped 2 bases from V and 4 bases from J, with 20 bases between. The CDR3 spells CASSQRLLQGASTEAFF. The CDR3, as DNA: TGTGCCAGCAGCCAAAGACTCCTACAGGGCGCGAGCACTGAAGCTTTCTTT.

The chain employs TRBV2 and TRBJ2-4, with 9 bases identical to TRBD2. The CDR3 sequence is 15 residues long. V was pared by 2 bases and J by 1 base, with 0 bases of the junction left unmatched. Looked up from germline, CDR1 is SNHLY and CDR2 is FYNNEI. CDR3 sequence (DNA): TGTGCCAGCAGTGAACTAGCGGGGGCCAAAAACATTCAGTACTTC. This encodes CASSELAGAKNIQYF.

The V and J genes are TRBV7-2 and TRBJ1-1; D gene ambiguous. Germline loops: CDR1 SGHTA, CDR2 FQGNSA. This CDR3 contains 11 residues. The V end was cut by 3 bases, the J end by 11 bases, with 10 bases between. The CDR3 DNA reads as TGTGCCAGCAGCTTCCATAGGTTGGCTTTCTTT. It is translated as CASSFHRLAFF. The variable domain in full, completed from reference TRBV7-2 and TRBJ1-1, reads GAGVSQSPSNKVTEKGKDVELRCDPISGHTALYWYRQSLGQGLEFLIYFQGNSAPDKSGLPSDRFSAERTGGSVSTLTIQRTQQEDSAVYLCASSFHRLAFFGQGTRLTVV.

This clone turned up a few times. Here the CDR3 DNA reads TGTGCCACCAGCAATGACAGGATCGGTGGCTACACCTTC. It encodes CATSNDRIGGYTF. The V gene is TRBV15, the J gene TRBJ1-2; D perhaps matches TRBD1 (6 bases). V was pared by 4 bases and J by 7 bases, with 13 bases between. CDR1 is LNHNV, CDR2 YYDKDF, per germline (reference sequence). The length of the CDR3 is 13 residues.

This rearrangement joins TRBV7-2 to TRBJ2-7; D unclear. V was clipped by 5 bases and J by 0 bases, with 11 bases between them. The germline V gene has CDR1 SGHTA and CDR2 FQGNSA. This CDR3 has 14 amino acids. CDR3 nucleotide sequence: TGTGCCAGCAGCGTCGAATTAACCTCCTACGAGCAGTACTTC. It codes for CASSVELTSYEQYF.

This chain connects TRBV18 to TRBJ2-7, with D unresolved. The CDR3 runs 14 residues. The ends were cut back, 2 bases at V and 0 bases at J, with 8 bases in the middle. The V gene's germline CDR1 is KGHSH and CDR2 LQKENI. CDR3 in DNA: TGTGCCAGCTCACCAATGGCCAGCTCCTACGAGCAGTACTTC. This encodes CASSPMASSYEQYF.

The chain couples TRBV29-1 to TRBJ2-1; 7 nucleotides agree with TRBD1. V shed 2 bases, J shed 9 bases, and the junction held 4 bases outside the gene matches. Germline CDR1 SQVTM, CDR2 ANQGSEA. The CDR3 has 12 residues. The CDR3 loop reads CSVEKQGFEQFF. The CDR3 nucleotides read TGCAGCGTTGAAAAACAGGGGTTTGAGCAGTTCTTC.

This chain connects TRBV19 to TRBJ1-4, with D possibly matching TRBD1 (5 bases). This CDR3 is built from 13 residues. Germline V gene sequence: CDR1 LNHDA, CDR2 SQIVND (reference sequence). Deletions cut 6 bases from V and 8 bases from J, with 13 bases between. This CDR3 is CASRAGPEEKLFF. The CDR3 DNA follows: TGTGCCAGTAGGGCGGGACCGGAGGAAAAACTGTTTTTT.

The V and J genes are TRBV7-8 and TRBJ1-2; D gene uncertain. Between the trimmed V and J ends, which lost 5 bases and 5 bases, there was a span of 24 bases. In germline, CDR1 is SGHVS, CDR2 FQNEAQ. The CDR3 loop spans 17 amino acids. CDR3 bases: TGTGCCAGCAGCAGGGAACGGCGACCCCCCTCCCTATATGGCTACACCTTC. Translated: CASSRERRPPSLYGYTF.

The CDR3 nucleotides are TGCGCCAGCAGCTTGGTCGGGACAGGGGGCCCGGGGGCCAACGTCCTGACTTTC. Protein sequence: CASSLVGTGGPGANVLTF. The V and J genes are TRBV5-1 and TRBJ2-6; 12 nucleotides align to TRBD1. J lost 4 bases, V lost 0 bases, and 5 bases had no gene match. Germline assignment: CDR1 SGHRS and CDR2 YFSETQ. The CDR3 sequence is 18 residues long.

V is TRBV19 and J is TRBJ2-7; weak D call: TRBD2 (6 bases). Per germline, CDR1 LNHDA and CDR2 SQIVND (reference sequence). V lost 7 bases and J 0 bases, leaving 13 bases between the germline ends. The CDR3 sequence is 14 residues long. The CDR3 protein is CASTPWRDSYEQYF. The CDR3 DNA follows: TGTGCCAGTACCCCTTGGAGGGACTCCTACGAGCAGTACTTC.

This sequence joins TRBV5-1 and TRBJ1-3, with D hard to call. The CDR3 runs to 15 residues. Germline CDR1 is SGHRS and CDR2 is YFSETQ. Trimming removed 4 bases from V and 2 bases from J, with 13 bases in between. CDR3: CASSPGGLAGNTIYF. Here the CDR3 DNA reads TGCGCCAGCAGCCCCGGAGGCCTAGCTGGAAACACCATATATTTT. The full variable domain, its missing parts supplied by reference TRBV5-1 and TRBJ1-3, is KAGVTQTPRYLIKTRGQQVTLSCSPISGHRSVSWYQQTPGQGLQFLFEYFSETQRNKGNFPGRFSGRQFSNSRSEMNVSTLELGDSALYLCASSPGGLAGNTIYFGEGSWLTVV.

This clone was seen a single time. This chain links TRBV4-1 with TRBJ2-2; 7 positions agree with TRBD2. Germline values: CDR1 MGHRA, CDR2 YSYEKL. The CDR3 length is 17 residues. Trimming removed 2 bases from V and 1 base from J; junction bases left unmatched: 7. CDR3 protein: CASSQRRGGGNTGELFF. The CDR3 DNA reads TGCGCCAGCAGCCAAAGGCGGGGCGGGGGGAACACCGGGGAGCTGTTTTTT.

CDR3 amino acids: CASSLGGGTDTQYF. Written as DNA, the CDR3 is TGTGCCAGCAGCCTCGGGGGGGGAACAGATACGCAGTATTTT. This chain connects TRBV13 to TRBJ2-3; 8 bases line up with TRBD2. Germline V CDR1 and CDR2: PRHDT, FYEKMQ (reference sequence). There are 14 residues in the CDR3. The trim removed 5 bases at V and 3 bases at J, leaving 4 bases unmatched.

The genes are TRBV18 and TRBJ2-3; D is unclear. V lost 2 bases and J lost 1, with 4 bases in between. Germline values: CDR1 KGHSH, CDR2 LQKENI. CDR3 length equals 13 residues. CDR3 nucleotides: TGTGCCAGCTCACCATCCGGCACAGATACGCAGTATTTT. Translation: CASSPSGTDTQYF.

The CDR3 protein is CASSSPGGRGGYTF. DNA of the CDR3: TGTGCCAGCAGTTCCCCCGGGGGGCGCGGGGGCTACACCTTC. The chain employs TRBV28 and TRBJ1-2; the D gene is possibly TRBD1 (6 bases). The CDR3 length is 14 residues. V gave up 4 bases and J gave up 8 bases, with 17 bases separating them. Germline loops: CDR1 MDHEN, CDR2 SYDVKM.

This chain connects TRBV18 to TRBJ1-1, with 7 nucleotides matching TRBD1. The germline CDR1 and CDR2 sequences are KGHSH and LQKENI. Unmatched junction bases numbered 8, after V lost 2 bases and J lost 2 bases. This CDR3 contains 16 residues. The CDR3 here is CASSPDRALLNTEAFF. CDR3 in DNA: TGTGCCAGCTCACCAGACAGGGCCCTTCTCAACACTGAAGCTTTCTTT.

The chain has TRBV19 and TRBJ1-6; no reliable D call. The CDR3 spans 12 residues. Trimming shortened V by 8 bases and J by 9 bases, and 11 bases separated the two germline ends. The germline V gene has CDR1 LNHDA and CDR2 SQIVND (reference sequence). DNA for the CDR3: TGTGCCAGTCAGGCCCAGAGTTCACCCCTCCACTTT. This gives the protein CASQAQSSPLHF.

The table lists this clone with a few counts. The chain combines TRBV4-2 with TRBJ1-2; D might be TRBD1 (5 bases). The CDR3 covers 15 residues. V lost 1 base to trimming and J lost 4 bases, with 13 bases between them. CDR1 and CDR2 from the germline V gene are LGHNA and YNFKEQ. The CDR3 DNA is TGTGCCAGCAGCCAAGTGGGGGGGGTGGTCTATGGCTACACCTTC. Translated, it gives CASSQVGGVVYGYTF.

The V and J genes are TRBV5-6 and TRBJ2-3, with D possibly matching TRBD1 (5 bases). V lost 1 base to trimming and J lost 6 bases, with 9 bases between them. CDR1 is SGHDT and CDR2 is YYEEEE in the germline V gene. The CDR3 runs 13 residues. DNA of the CDR3: TGTGCCAGCAGCTTGCTTAGGGGTGATACGCAGTATTTT. It specifies CASSLLRGDTQYF.

V usage is TRBV15 and J usage is TRBJ1-1; D perhaps matches TRBD1 (6 bases). This CDR3 is 15 amino acids long. Per the germline V gene, CDR1 is LNHNV and CDR2 is YYDKDF (reference sequence). The germline V and J ends were trimmed by 4 bases and 3 bases, with 15 bases remaining between them. CDR3 loop: CATSTSTGRDTEAFF. The CDR3 nucleotides are TGTGCCACCAGCACATCAACAGGGCGGGACACTGAAGCTTTCTTT.

This chain connects TRBV5-1 to TRBJ2-7, with a possible D match to TRBD1 (5 bases). Deletions cut 0 bases from V and 7 bases from J, with 17 bases between. This CDR3 spans 15 amino acids. Germline V CDR1 and CDR2: SGHRS, YFSETQ. CDR3 in amino acids: CASSLEFRALQEQYF. The CDR3 DNA is TGCGCCAGCAGCTTGGAATTCAGGGCCCTTCAAGAGCAGTACTTC.